These 5 T cell receptor beta chains came from one sample sequenced in a study of blood T cells in healthy people across ages. For the second PCR, which ran for roughly 6 to 11 cycles, a sample-barcoded 5' primer and a J-beta primer mix were used. TCRdb passed the 5' RACE reads through MiXCR, listing each CDR3 protein once. The table shows approximately 730,000 distinct CDR3 sequences, with roughly 41% occurring only once. The material sequenced was blood. These TCRs come from an older woman in good health.

This clonotype was counted many times. The gene calls are TRBV7-3 and TRBJ2-5, with a tentative D call TRBD1 (6 bases). The germline V and J ends were trimmed by 4 bases and 1 base, with 16 bases remaining between them. The germline CDR1 and CDR2 sequences are SGHTA and FQGTGA. The CDR3 loop spans 16 amino acids. The CDR3 loop reads CASSSGHGTLQETQYF. The CDR3 region has the DNA TGTGCCAGCAGCTCGGGACATGGGACCCTCCAAGAGACCCAGTACTTC.

The chain recombines TRBV3-1 with TRBJ2-5, with TRBD1 identical over 8 bases. Germline loops: CDR1 LGHDT, CDR2 YNNKEL (reference sequence). The CDR3 extends over 16 amino acids. The J segment lost 1 base and the V segment lost 4 bases, leaving 8 bases of the junction unmatched. In DNA, the CDR3 is TGTGCCAGCAGCCCGACCGGGACAGGATCCCAAGAGACCCAGTACTTC. The encoded protein is CASSPTGTGSQETQYF.

The rearrangement uses TRBV6-5 and TRBJ2-5; no clear D gene. CDR1 MNHEY and CDR2 SVGAGI come from the germline V gene. The V end was cut by 6 bases, the J end by 4 bases, with 21 bases between. The length of the CDR3 is 16 residues. The CDR3 loop reads CASSSGVKPSIETQYF. CDR3 in DNA: TGTGCCAGCAGCTCTGGGGTCAAACCCTCCATAGAGACCCAGTACTTC.

The sample holds a few counts of this clonotype. This may be a read error, as it is one base from a much larger clone. The chain links TRBV14 to TRBJ2-5; no firm D call. CDR1 is SGHDN and CDR2 is FVKESK in the germline V gene. The CDR3 is 15 amino acids. V was trimmed by 0 bases and J by 4 bases, leaving 12 bases between them. The CDR3 coding sequence is TGTGCCAGCAGCCAAGATAGTACAGTAGGAGAGACCCAGTACTTC. Protein: CASSQDSTVGETQYF.

The chain uses TRBV6-6 and TRBJ2-2, with 10 bases aligning to TRBD2. With V trimmed by 2 bases and J by 6 bases, 3 bases remained unmatched. The CDR3 is 15 residues long. Germline CDR1 reads MNHNY; CDR2 reads SVGAGI (reference sequence). The DNA of the CDR3 is TGTGCCAGCAGTTACGTAGCGGGAGGCGCCGGGGAGCTGTTTTTT. Translating gives CASSYVAGGAGELFF.